This T cell receptor beta chain was found in a study of cytomegalovirus exposure and HLA in healthy donors. Study conclusions and caveats: Apparent HLA restriction characterized most CMV-associated TCR beta chains in a later analysis.

With regard to this clone: Its antigen remains unknown.

The PCR contained 60 Vbeta and 13 Jbeta primers. Assay: immunoSEQ multiplex PCR; the TCRdb copy retains only in-frame clones and omits some. This sample contains 49,000 or so clones. This CDR3 comprises 16 residues. Trimming pared 1 base from V and 3 bases from J, leaving 13 bases between. Germline lookup yields CDR1 LGHNA and CDR2 YNFKEQ. It was healthy bone marrow donors who served as donors. The TCR sequence derives from a man aged 35 to 55 in good health and CMV-seropositive. Material for sequencing was PBMCs. The rearrangement joins TRBV4-2 to TRBJ2-1, with D maybe TRBD2 (6 bases). As DNA, the CDR3 is TGTGCCAGCAGCCAAGGCGGCGGGGAAAACTACAATGAGCAGTTCTTC. This encodes CASSQGGGENYNEQFF.